A selection of T cell receptor beta chains follows, all from one sample in a study of blood T cell repertoires in COVID-19. Libraries were prepared by immunoSEQ multiplex PCR; TCRdb keeps only in-frame clonotypes and omits some of them. This table holds around 300,000 clones, about 89% found once. Sequencing was carried out using peripheral blood. All receptors come from a woman aged 40 to 55 who had recovered from COVID-19. Both conserved end residues are part of each CDR3. A D gene is named only where the DNA matches it firmly.

D | V | CDR3
. | TRBV9 | CASSAPGLIADTQYF
TRBD2 | TRBV15 | CATSVGTSGSVRYF
TRBD2 | TRBV10-1 | CASSELSSGETQYF
. | TRBV7-8 | CASSLVEGSSGYTF
TRBD1 | TRBV10-3 | CAISRGQGKSHEQYF
TRBD1 | TRBV7-2 | CASSLATGGGLTPLHF
. | TRBV9 | CASSVEGGSTDTQYF
TRBD2 | TRBV3-1/TRBV3-2 | CASSQGGAGVSSFF
. | TRBV18 | CASSPPNEVNEQFF
. | TRBV11-3 | CASSLEGREGDYGYTF
. | TRBV27 | CASSSRENTEAFF
TRBD1 | TRBV24-1 | CATSDSPRQGYVETQYF
. | TRBV19 | CASSIFPGSYEQYF
. | TRBV4-1 | CASSQEPGIGYGYTF
. | TRBV7-2 | CASSFWETPSNQPQHF
. | TRBV25-1 | CASSDRGGDYGYTF
TRBD2 | TRBV30 | CAWSPLAGVADTQYF
. | TRBV9 | CASSVGGGTEQYF
TRBD1 | TRBV5-1 | CASSSGQYGSPLHF
. | TRBV28 | CASVAVNTGELFF